This T cell receptor (beta chain) was retrieved from a study of shared clonotypes between healthy human individuals. About the research overall: Donors consisted of a couple of women and a few men between 18 and 49. Study observations and caveats: Sorted-subset sequencing was shown by rarefaction to be incomplete despite large depth.

A note on this clone: Its antigen is unidentified.

Naive CD8 cells comprised CD45RO-negative, CCR7-positively selected cells, excluding terminally differentiated effector memory CD45RA+ cells. The CDR3 sequence is 16 residues long. Trimming stripped 1 base from V and 4 bases from J, with 16 bases between. CDR1 is KGHSY and CDR2 is FQNENV in the germline V gene. This was a deep-level run. Profiling relied on immunoSEQ multiplex PCR, and the TCRdb table lists in-frame clones only, not all of them. The data contain roughly 2,000,000 clones, just under 95% of them singletons. The chain couples TRBV16 to TRBJ1-2; D remains unclear. The sequencing sample was made of naive CD8+ T cells from PBMCs. The receptor was derived from a man between 18 and 29 years old in good health. Some clones in this sample may be carry-over from other donors' samples. The CDR3 DNA follows: TGTGCCAGCAGCCAATTAGGGAACGAGCACGGCTATGGCTACACCTTC. Translating gives CASSQLGNEHGYGYTF.